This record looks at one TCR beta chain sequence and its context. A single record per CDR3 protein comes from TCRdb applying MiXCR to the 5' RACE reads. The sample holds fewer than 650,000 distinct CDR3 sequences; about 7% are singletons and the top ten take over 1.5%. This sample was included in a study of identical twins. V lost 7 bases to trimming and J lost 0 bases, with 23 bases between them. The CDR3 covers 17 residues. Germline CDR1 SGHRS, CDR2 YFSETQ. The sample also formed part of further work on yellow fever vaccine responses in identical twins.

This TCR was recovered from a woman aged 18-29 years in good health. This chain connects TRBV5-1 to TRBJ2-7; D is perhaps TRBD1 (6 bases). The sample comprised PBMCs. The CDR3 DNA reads TGCGCCAGCCGAAAGAAGACGGACAGAATTGACTCCTACGAGCAGTACGTC. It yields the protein CASRKKTDRIDSYEQYV.